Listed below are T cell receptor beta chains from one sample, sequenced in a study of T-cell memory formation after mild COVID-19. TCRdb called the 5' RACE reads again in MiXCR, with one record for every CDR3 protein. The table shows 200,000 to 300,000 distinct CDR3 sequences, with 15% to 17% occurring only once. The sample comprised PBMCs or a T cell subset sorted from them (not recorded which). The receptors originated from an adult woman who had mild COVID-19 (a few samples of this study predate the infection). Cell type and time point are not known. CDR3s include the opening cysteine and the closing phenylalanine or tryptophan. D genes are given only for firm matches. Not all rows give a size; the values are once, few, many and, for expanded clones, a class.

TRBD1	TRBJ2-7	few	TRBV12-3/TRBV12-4	TGTGCCAGCAGTAGAGGGACAGGGTGGTCCTACGAGCAGTACTTC	CASSRGTGWSYEQYF
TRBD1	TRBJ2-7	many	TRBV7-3	TGTGCCAGCAGCCCCGGGACAGGGGTGTACGAGCAGTACTTC	CASSPGTGVYEQYF
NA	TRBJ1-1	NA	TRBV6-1	TGTGCCAGCAGTGAAGGCAATTACTTAGGACAGACTGAAGCTTTCTTT	CASSEGNYLGQTEAFF
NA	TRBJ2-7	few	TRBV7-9	TGTGCCAGCAGCTTAGGGGTCGGGGTCGCCTACGAGCAGTACTTC	CASSLGVGVAYEQYF
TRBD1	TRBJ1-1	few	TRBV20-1	TGCAGTGCTAGGACAGGGGGGTCGGTCACTGAAGCTTTCTTT	CSARTGGSVTEAFF
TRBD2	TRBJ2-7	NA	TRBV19	TGTGCCAGTAGTGCTTCCGAACTAGCGGGCTCCTACGAGCAGTACTTC	CASSASELAGSYEQYF
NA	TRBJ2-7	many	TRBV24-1	TGTGCCACCAGTGAGGGTGGGATCTCCTACGAGCAGTACTTC	CATSEGGISYEQYF
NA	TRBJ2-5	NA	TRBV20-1	TGCAGTGCTCCCCTTTCCTCTATCTTGGAGACCCAGTACTTC	CSAPLSSILETQYF
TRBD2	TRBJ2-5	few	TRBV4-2	TGTGCCAGCAGCCAGCGAGCGGGGGGTCGGGAGACCCAGTACTTC	CASSQRAGGRETQYF
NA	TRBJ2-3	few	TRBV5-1	TGCGCCAGCAGCTTGGCCCAGGGTGATACGCAGTATTTT	CASSLAQGDTQYF
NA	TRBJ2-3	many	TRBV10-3	TGTGCCATCAGTGAGCGGGGGCCAAGCACAGATACGCAGTATTTT	CAISERGPSTDTQYF
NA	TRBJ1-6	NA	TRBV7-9	TGTGCCAGCAGCTTAGCAGGATGGCGGACGCAAAATTCACCCCTCCACTTT	CASSLAGWRTQNSPLHF
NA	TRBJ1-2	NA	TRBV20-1	TGCAGTGCTAGAGAGGTGTCACGACGATCTAACTATGGCTACACCTTC	CSAREVSRRSNYGYTF
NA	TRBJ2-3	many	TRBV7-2	TGTGCCAGCAGCTCGTACACAGATACGCAGTATTTT	CASSSYTDTQYF
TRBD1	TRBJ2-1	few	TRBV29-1	TGCAGGGGACGACAGGGCAGCCATGAGCAGTTCTTC	CRGRQGSHEQFF
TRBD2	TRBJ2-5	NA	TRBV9	TGTGCCAGCAGCGTAACAGCGGGAGTGCCTTGGGAGACCCAGTACTTC	CASSVTAGVPWETQYF
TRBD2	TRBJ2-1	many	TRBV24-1	TGTGCCACCGCCGCTAGCGGGATCTACAATGAGCAGTTCTTC	CATAASGIYNEQFF
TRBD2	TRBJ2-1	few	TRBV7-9	TGTGCCAGCAGCCCCAAGACTAGCGGGAGGGTTGAGCAGTTCTTC	CASSPKTSGRVEQFF
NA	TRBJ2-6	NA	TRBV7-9	TGTGCCAGCAGCTTAGGGGGCGCCCCTGGGGCCAACGTCCTGACTTTC	CASSLGGAPGANVLTF
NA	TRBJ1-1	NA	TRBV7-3	TGTGCCAGCAGCTTAACCCCATGGGGGGACACTGAAGCTTTCTTT	CASSLTPWGDTEAFF
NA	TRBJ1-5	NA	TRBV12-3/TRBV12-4	TGTGCCAGCAGTTTCTCGGCATATCCTAATCAGCCCCAGCATTTT	CASSFSAYPNQPQHF
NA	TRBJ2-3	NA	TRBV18	TGTGCCAGCTCACCGGGGGAAGATACGCAGTATTTT	CASSPGEDTQYF
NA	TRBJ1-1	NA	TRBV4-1	TGCGCCAGCAGCTCCAAAGAGTTGGCGGGGAACACTGAAGCTTTCTTT	CASSSKELAGNTEAFF